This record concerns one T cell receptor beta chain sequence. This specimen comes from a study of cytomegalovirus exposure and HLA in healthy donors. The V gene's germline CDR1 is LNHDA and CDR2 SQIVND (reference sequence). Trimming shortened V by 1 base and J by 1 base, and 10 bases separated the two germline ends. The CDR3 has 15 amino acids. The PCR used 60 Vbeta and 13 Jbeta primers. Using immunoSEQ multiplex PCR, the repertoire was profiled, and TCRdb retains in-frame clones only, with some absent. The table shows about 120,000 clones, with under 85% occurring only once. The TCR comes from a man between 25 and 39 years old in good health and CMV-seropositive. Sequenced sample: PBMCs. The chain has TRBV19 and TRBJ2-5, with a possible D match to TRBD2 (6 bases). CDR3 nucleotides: TGTGCCAGTAGTATAGGTTGGCGGGGCCAAGAGACCCAGTACTTC. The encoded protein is CASSIGWRGQETQYF.